This T cell receptor beta chain was recorded in a study of T cell responses to AZD1222 COVID-19 vaccine. General observations from the study: No day 14 peak samples; only post-peak repertoires were characterized. Unmutated variant regions are reportedly the target of nearly half of TCRs that are spike-specific. Most donors were white British, females outnumbered males, and clonal diversity was possibly underestimated.

The CDR3 totals 14 residues. Germline V gene data show CDR1 as MNHEY and CDR2 as SVGAGI. V shed 8 bases, J shed 8 bases, and the junction held 11 bases outside the gene matches. Repertoires were generated with immunoSEQ multiplex PCR, while TCRdb's copy carries only in-frame clones and drops some. This table holds roughly 200,000 clones, approximately 89% found once. A remark on this clone: Its antigen is undetermined.

The clonotype was recovered from an adult who received the AZD1222 COVID-19 vaccine. The rearrangement joins TRBV6-5 to TRBJ2-1, with 8 bases lining up with TRBD2. The specimen comprised peripheral blood, sampled 28 days after the second AZD1222 dose. The CDR3 DNA is TGTGCCAGCCAAACCCTAGCGGGTCGTCATGAGCAGTTCTTC. This gives the protein CASQTLAGRHEQFF.